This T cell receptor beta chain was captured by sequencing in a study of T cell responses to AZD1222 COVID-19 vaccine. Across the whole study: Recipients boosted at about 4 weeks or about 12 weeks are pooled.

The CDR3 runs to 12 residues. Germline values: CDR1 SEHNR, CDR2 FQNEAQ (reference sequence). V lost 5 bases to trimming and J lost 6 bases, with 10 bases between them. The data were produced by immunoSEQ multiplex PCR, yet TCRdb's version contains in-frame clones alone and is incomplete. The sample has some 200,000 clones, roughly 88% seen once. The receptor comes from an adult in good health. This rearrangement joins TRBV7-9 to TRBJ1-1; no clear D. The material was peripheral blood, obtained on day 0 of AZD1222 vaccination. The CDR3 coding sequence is TGTGCCAGCAGCCCCCGGGTTTCTGAAGCTTTCTTT. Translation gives CASSPRVSEAFF.